Ten or more counts support the clone carrying this TCR beta chain. Its matching antigen is unknown. Uncontrolled infection, other autoimmune disease, pregnancy or lactation led to exclusion. Every diagnosis used clinical symptoms, serum thyroxine and TRAb, thyroid ultrasound and orbital computed tomography. Researchers took RNA transcripts and amplified the TCR beta CDR3 regions from them. A set of HTBI primers served as the primers for a first-round RT-PCR of the TCR CDR3. TCRdb reprocessed the multiplex PCR reads with MiXCR, giving one entry per CDR3 protein. The table includes around 520,000 distinct CDR3 sequences, over 13% detected once. The CDR3 sequence is 13 residues long. V lost 5 bases, J lost 4 bases, and 8 bases lay in between. Germline CDR1 SGHTA, CDR2 FQGTGA. This record belongs to a study of T cells in Graves' hyperthyroidism and ophthalmopathy. Points from the study as a whole: From stable hyperthyroidism, ophthalmopathy was separated by a 13 V-J model.

This receptor was obtained from a woman younger than 30 with Graves' hyperthyroidism. The rearrangement uses TRBV7-3 and TRBJ2-2, with D unclear. The sample was blood. The DNA of the CDR3 is TGTGCCAGCAGCCCCCAATCCACCGGGGAGCTGTTTTTT. This encodes CASSPQSTGELFF.